Each of the 28 T cell receptor beta chains below was sequenced from the same sample in a study of blood T cells in healthy people across ages. A second about 6 to 11 cycle PCR used barcoded and J-beta primers. MiXCR, run by TCRdb on the 5' RACE reads, gives a single entry per CDR3 protein. The sample records 870,000 or so distinct CDR3 sequences, 29% being singletons. Input material: blood. The origin of the receptors is a woman aged 80 or over in good health.

With respect to this clonotype: A read error may be the cause here, since a much bigger clone is one base away. This rearrangement joins TRBV6-2 or TRBV6-3 to TRBJ2-3; D tentatively fits TRBD1 or TRBD2 (5 bases each). V lost 5 bases, J lost 5 bases, and 14 bases lay in between. The germline V gene has CDR1 MNHEY and CDR2 SVGEGT. There are 14 residues in the CDR3. CDR3 DNA sequence: TGTGCCAGCAGTGGACTTCAGGACATAGATACGCAGTATTTT. Protein: CASSGLQDIDTQYF.

In this sample, this clonotype turned up a few times. With a much larger clone just one base away, this may be a read error. The CDR3 sequence: CRADPGGDEQFF. The CDR3 coding sequence is TGCAGGGCTGACCCAGGGGGCGATGAGCAGTTCTTC. The V and J genes are TRBV20-1 and TRBJ2-1; 8 positions match TRBD1. CDR3 length: 12 residues. In germline, CDR1 is DFQATT, CDR2 SNEGSKA (reference sequence).

A remark on this clonotype: This could be a read error, since a much larger clone is one nucleotide away. The V call is TRBV7-9, the J call TRBJ1-1, with no clear D. The V gene's germline CDR1 is SEHNR and CDR2 FQNEAQ (reference sequence). CDR3 length: 11 amino acids. The DNA of the CDR3 is TGTGCCAACAGCTTAGCTAGTGAAGCTTTCTTT. Encoded protein: CANSLASEAFF.

This clonotype was counted at least ten times. The chain uses TRBV7-2 and TRBJ2-5; 9 bases match TRBD1. CDR1 SGHTA and CDR2 FQGNSA come from the germline V gene. With 5 bases clipped from V and 4 bases from J, the junction kept 14 bases outside the gene matches. CDR3 length: 17 amino acids. As DNA, the CDR3 is TGTGCCAGCAGCCACTGGGGGACAGGGAGCGCGGGAGAGACCCAGTACTTC. It is translated as CASSHWGTGSAGETQYF.

The chain employs TRBV6-2 or TRBV6-3 and TRBJ2-1, with TRBD1 as a possible D gene (6 bases). This CDR3 is 14 amino acids long. Trimming took off 8 bases at V and 0 bases at J, with 11 bases between the two ends. CDR1 is MNHEY and CDR2 is SVGEGT in the germline V gene. The CDR3 loop reads CASCQGTSYNEQFF. The CDR3 DNA follows: TGTGCCAGCTGCCAGGGGACCTCCTACAATGAGCAGTTCTTC.

The V gene is TRBV28, the J gene TRBJ2-1; a weak D match, TRBD1 (6 bases). Germline V gene data show CDR1 as MDHEN and CDR2 as SYDVKM. V shed 3 bases and J shed 7 bases, with 10 bases lying between them. CDR3 length equals 13 residues. The CDR3 loop reads CASSFLQGNEQFF. In DNA form, the CDR3 reads TGTGCCAGCAGTTTCCTTCAGGGGAATGAGCAGTTCTTC.

This clonotype was observed many times. This chain uses TRBV7-2 with TRBJ2-4; D may be TRBD1 (5 bases). Germline-derived CDR1 and CDR2 are SGHTA and FQGNSA. The CDR3 contains 15 residues. Between the trimmed V and J ends, which lost 5 bases and 0 bases, there was a span of 11 bases. The CDR3 DNA sequence: TGTGCCAGCAGCCTCAGGGATCTAGCCAAAAACATTCAGTACTTC. Amino acids: CASSLRDLAKNIQYF.

This clonotype was seen once. The chain combines TRBV27 with TRBJ2-5, with D possibly being TRBD2 (6 bases). The J call may not be correct, given that the DNA end is closer to TRBJ2-7. CDR1 and CDR2 from the germline V gene are MNHEY and SMNVEV (reference sequence). The CDR3 contains 14 residues. CDR3 sequence reads: CASSFGGVSDEQYF. The DNA of the CDR3 is TGTGCCAGCAGTTTTGGCGGGGTAAGCGACGAGCAGTACTTC.

This clonotype was counted only a few times. The rearrangement joins TRBV27 to TRBJ2-3; no firm D call. V was pared by 5 bases and J by 2 bases, with 17 bases between. CDR1 and CDR2 (germline): MNHEY, SMNVEV (reference sequence). CDR3 length equals 16 residues. CDR3 loop: CASSPSGTTYTDTQYF. CDR3 DNA: TGTGCCAGCAGTCCCTCGGGTACCACCTACACAGATACGCAGTATTTT.

As regards this clonotype: At one end the junction does not follow the germline gene, possibly because of a read error. This chain links TRBV7-7 with TRBJ1-5; 8 nucleotides match TRBD1. This CDR3 has 16 amino acids. Germline-derived CDR1 and CDR2 are SSHAT and FNYEAQ (reference sequence). The CDR3 nucleotides are TGTGCTAGCAGCTTAGAGGGACAGGTAAACAATCAGCCCCAGCATTTT. It translates to CASSLEGQVNNQPQHF.

This clonotype occurred many times. The chain employs TRBV27 and TRBJ2-6, with D possibly matching TRBD2 (6 bases). CDR1 and CDR2 (germline): MNHEY, SMNVEV (reference sequence). Trimming removed 8 bases at V and 0 bases at J, with 17 bases between. The CDR3 is made up of 17 amino acids. The CDR3 nucleotides are TGTGCCAGCCACACGGGGCGGGGAATCTCTGGGGCCAACGTCCTGACTTTC. The encoded protein is CASHTGRGISGANVLTF.

V and J are TRBV30 and TRBJ1-6, with 8 bases lining up with TRBD1. V trimming: 5 bases; J trimming: 7 bases; junction bases outside the gene matches: 4. The germline V gene encodes CDR1 GTSNPN and CDR2 SVGIG (reference sequence). This CDR3 has 13 amino acids. In DNA form, the CDR3 reads TGTGCCTGGGCCCGGACAGGGAATTCACCCCTCCACTTT. Translated: CAWARTGNSPLHF.

In regard to this clonotype: An end of the junction differs from the germline gene, which may be a read error. The gene calls are TRBV12-3 or TRBV12-4 and TRBJ1-5; unclear D gene. The CDR3 covers 13 residues. This CDR3 reads CAGSFGEGQPQHF. Written as DNA, the CDR3 is TGTGCCGGCAGTTTCGGGGAGGGACAGCCCCAGCATTTT.

This clonotype was picked up many times. The chain is built from TRBV28 and TRBJ2-1; unclear D gene. Germline V CDR1 and CDR2: MDHEN, SYDVKM. This CDR3 comprises 14 residues. The V end was cut by 5 bases, the J end by 7 bases, with 15 bases between. The CDR3 DNA reads as TGTGCCAGCAGTGCCGGGTCCCTCCTGAATGAGCAGTTCTTC. This gives the protein CASSAGSLLNEQFF.

V is TRBV28 and J is TRBJ2-2, with TRBD2 matching over 8 bases. The J segment lost 7 bases and the V segment lost 4 bases, leaving 11 bases of the junction unmatched. Germline lookup yields CDR1 MDHEN and CDR2 SYDVKM. CDR3 size: 16 residues. The DNA for the CDR3 is TGTGCCAGCAGTTCCTCGGCGGGGGGAACGAGCGGGGAGCTGTTTTTT. This gives the protein CASSSSAGGTSGELFF.

The rearrangement joins TRBV7-9 to TRBJ2-7, with D possibly being TRBD1 (7 bases). V lost 5 bases, J lost 3 bases, and 17 bases lay in between. The CDR3 consists of 15 residues. Germline CDR1 and CDR2: SEHNR and FQNEAQ (reference sequence). The CDR3 sequence is CASSQGGMGGYEQYF. CDR3 in DNA: TGTGCCAGCAGCCAGGGGGGCATGGGCGGCTACGAGCAGTACTTC.

The table lists this clonotype with a few counts. The chain carries TRBV7-2 and TRBJ1-4, with a possible D match to TRBD1 (6 bases). Germline assignment: CDR1 SGHTA and CDR2 FQGNSA. Deletions cut 5 bases from V and 7 bases from J, with 17 bases between. This CDR3 comprises 15 residues. CDR3 region: CASSAAGAKGEKLFF. Here the CDR3 DNA reads TGTGCCAGCAGCGCCGCAGGGGCGAAAGGTGAAAAACTGTTTTTT.

The chain is built from TRBV20-1 and TRBJ2-1, with 7 bases matching TRBD2. The V gene end was trimmed by 1 base and the J gene end by 5 bases; junction bases not matched to a gene: 8. The CDR3 has 15 amino acids. The V gene's germline CDR1 is DFQATT and CDR2 SNEGSKA (reference sequence). The DNA of the CDR3 is TGCAGTGCTAGAGCCCTTCGCGGGGGAAACAATGAGCAGTTCTTC. Encoded protein: CSARALRGGNNEQFF.

Here the CDR3 reads CASSLQGTLSEQYF. Here the CDR3 DNA reads TGTGCCAGCAGTTTGCAGGGTACGCTAAGCGAGCAGTACTTC. This rearrangement joins TRBV6-5 to TRBJ2-7; TRBD1 might be the D (5 bases). Germline lookup yields CDR1 MNHEY and CDR2 SVGAGI. The CDR3 runs 14 residues. The ends were cut back, 4 bases at V and 6 bases at J, with 16 bases in the middle.

In this sample, this clonotype turned up many times. The V call is TRBV5-8, the J call TRBJ2-4; D is unresolved. The V and J ends lost 0 bases and 0 bases respectively, with 10 bases between them. Germline V gene sequence: CDR1 SGHTS, CDR2 YDEGEE. CDR3 length: 16 amino acids. The CDR3 loop is CASSLGRFLAKNIQYF. The CDR3 bases are TGTGCCAGCAGCTTGGGTCGGTTCCTAGCCAAAAACATTCAGTACTTC.

This clonotype was detected a few times. With a much larger clone just one base away, this may be a read error. This chain links TRBV7-6 with TRBJ2-7; weak D call: TRBD2 (6 bases). Per germline, CDR1 SGHVS and CDR2 FNYEAQ. The CDR3 has 15 residues. Trimming cost V 3 bases and J 7 bases, with 19 bases left between them. CDR3 DNA: TGTGCCAGCAGCTTTAGGAGGGGAAACTACAATGAGCAGTACTTC. Protein product: CASSFRRGNYNEQYF.

On this clonotype itself: Sequence at one end of the junction differs from germline and may be a read error. The chain has TRBV6-1 and TRBJ1-5, with D perhaps matching TRBD1 (6 bases). Germline CDR1 and CDR2: MNHNS and SASEGT. The CDR3 is 16 residues long. The DNA of the CDR3 is TGTGCCAGCAGCGAAGGGGTGGACAGTTTGAATCAGCCCCAGCATTTT. Translated, it gives CASSEGVDSLNQPQHF.

This clonotype was observed at least ten times. The chain has TRBV20-1 and TRBJ2-7; no firm D call. Germline values: CDR1 DFQATT, CDR2 SNEGSKA (reference sequence). V was trimmed by 2 bases and J by 7 bases, leaving 12 bases between them. There are 12 residues in the CDR3. As DNA, the CDR3 is TGCAGTGCTAGACCTACTTCTGGGGAGCAGTACTTC. As protein: CSARPTSGEQYF.

About this clonotype itself: This clone may be a read error of a much larger clone one base away. The V call is TRBV20-1, the J call TRBJ2-1; D not certain. The germline CDR1 and CDR2 sequences are DFQATT and SNEGSKA (reference sequence). The CDR3 covers 13 residues. The CDR3 DNA reads TGCAGTGCTAGAGATCCAAAGATGGAAGGGCAGGTCTTC. As protein: CSARDPKMEGQVF.

The V gene is TRBV27, the J gene TRBJ2-2; TRBD1 matches 7 bases. Germline CDR1 reads MNHEY; CDR2 reads SMNVEV (reference sequence). Trimming cost V 4 bases and J 8 bases; bases outside gene matches: 16. This CDR3 region has 17 residues. The CDR3 here is CASSSPRQGTFSGELFF. For the CDR3, the DNA is TGTGCCAGCAGTTCCCCCCGACAGGGAACGTTCAGTGGGGAGCTGTTTTTT.

This clonotype was detected ten times or more. This rearrangement joins TRBV6-2 or TRBV6-3 to TRBJ1-1; D is ambiguous. V lost 8 bases to trimming and J lost 0 bases, with 7 bases between them. CDR3 length equals 12 residues. Germline values: CDR1 MNHEY, CDR2 SVGEGT. DNA of the CDR3: TGTGCCAGCCGATCGGTGAACACTGAAGCTTTCTTT. Residues: CASRSVNTEAFF.

Comments on this clonotype: Likely a read error: the CDR3 ends without its conserved phenylalanine or tryptophan. The chain has TRBV7-2 and TRBJ1-2; no definite D call. Trimming shortened V by 1 base and J by 0 bases, and 9 bases separated the two germline ends. The CDR3 consists of 15 residues. The V gene's germline CDR1 is SGHTA and CDR2 FQGNSA. The CDR3 DNA is TGTGCCAGCAGCTTAGGGTGGCATTCTAACTATGGCTACACCTGC. Its protein product is CASSLGWHSNYGYTC.

As regards this clonotype: A much bigger clone sits one base away, suggesting this may be a read error. This chain uses TRBV12-3 or TRBV12-4 with TRBJ2-1; either TRBD1 or TRBD2 may supply D (5 bases each). The CDR3 length is 14 residues. V lost 8 bases to trimming and J lost 8 bases, with 19 bases between them. The CDR3 loop is CASATGTAGHEQFF. In DNA form, the CDR3 reads TGTGCCAGCGCCACCGGGACCGCTGGCCATGAGCAGTTCTTC.